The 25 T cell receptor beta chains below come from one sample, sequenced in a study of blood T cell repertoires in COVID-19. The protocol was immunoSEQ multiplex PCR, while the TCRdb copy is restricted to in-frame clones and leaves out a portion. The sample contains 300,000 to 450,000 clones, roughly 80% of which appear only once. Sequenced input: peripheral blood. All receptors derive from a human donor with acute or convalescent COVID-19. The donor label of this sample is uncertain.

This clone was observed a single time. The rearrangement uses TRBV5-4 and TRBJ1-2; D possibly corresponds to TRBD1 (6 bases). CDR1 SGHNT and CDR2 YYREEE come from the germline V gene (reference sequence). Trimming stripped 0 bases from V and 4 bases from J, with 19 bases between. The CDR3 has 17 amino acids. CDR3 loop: CASSLGSVRTELYGYTF. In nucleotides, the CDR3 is TGTGCCAGCAGCTTGGGGTCGGTACGGACAGAGCTCTATGGCTACACCTTC.

This CDR3 reads CASRKGRSPKTGSYNEQFF. In nucleotides, the CDR3 is TGTGCCAGCAGAAAGGGTCGTTCCCCAAAGACAGGCTCCTACAATGAGCAGTTCTTC. This rearrangement joins TRBV28 to TRBJ2-1, with a possible D match to TRBD1 (6 bases). V was clipped by 6 bases and J by 0 bases, with 24 bases between them. CDR3 size: 19 residues. Germline V gives CDR1 MDHEN, CDR2 SYDVKM.

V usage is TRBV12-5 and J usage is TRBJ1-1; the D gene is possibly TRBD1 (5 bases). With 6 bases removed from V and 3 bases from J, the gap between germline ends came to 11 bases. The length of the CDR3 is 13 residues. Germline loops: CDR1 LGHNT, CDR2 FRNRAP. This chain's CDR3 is CASGRDSDTEAFF. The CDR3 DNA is TGTGCTAGTGGCAGGGACTCGGACACTGAAGCTTTCTTT.

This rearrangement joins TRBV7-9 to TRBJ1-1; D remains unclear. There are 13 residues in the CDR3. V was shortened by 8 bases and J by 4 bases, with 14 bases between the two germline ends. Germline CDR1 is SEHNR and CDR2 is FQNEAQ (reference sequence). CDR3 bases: TGTGCCAGCCTCGGCCGGGGTAGCACTGAAGCTTTCTTT. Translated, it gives CASLGRGSTEAFF.

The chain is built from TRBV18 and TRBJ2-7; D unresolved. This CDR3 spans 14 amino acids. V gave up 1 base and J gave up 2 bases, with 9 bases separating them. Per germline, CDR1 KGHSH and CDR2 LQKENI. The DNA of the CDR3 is TGTGCCAGCTCACCACTCGTGTCCCCCTACGAGCAGTACTTC. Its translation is CASSPLVSPYEQYF.

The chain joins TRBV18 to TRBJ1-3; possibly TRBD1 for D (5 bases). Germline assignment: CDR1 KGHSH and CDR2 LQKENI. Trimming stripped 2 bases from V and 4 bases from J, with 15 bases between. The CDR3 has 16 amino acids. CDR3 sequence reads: CASSPGAMAVGNTIYF. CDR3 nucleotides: TGTGCCAGCTCACCAGGGGCGATGGCGGTGGGAAACACCATATATTTT.

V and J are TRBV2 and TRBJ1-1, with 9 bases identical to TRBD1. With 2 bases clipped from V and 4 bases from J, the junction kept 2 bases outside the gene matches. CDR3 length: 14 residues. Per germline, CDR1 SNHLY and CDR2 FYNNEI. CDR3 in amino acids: CASSERGQGTEAFF. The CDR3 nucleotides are TGTGCCAGCAGTGAAAGGGGACAGGGCACTGAAGCTTTCTTT.

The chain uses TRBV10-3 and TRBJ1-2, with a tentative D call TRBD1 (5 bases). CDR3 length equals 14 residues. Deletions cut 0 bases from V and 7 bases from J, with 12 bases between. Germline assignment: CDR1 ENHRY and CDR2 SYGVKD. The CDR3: CAISESTGQPGYTF. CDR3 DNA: TGTGCCATCAGTGAGTCTACAGGACAACCTGGCTACACCTTC.

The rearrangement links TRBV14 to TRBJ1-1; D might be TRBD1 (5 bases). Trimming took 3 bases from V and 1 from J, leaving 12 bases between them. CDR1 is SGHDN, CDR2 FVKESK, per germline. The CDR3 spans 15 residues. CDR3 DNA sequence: TGTGCCAGCAGCCATCTTTGGGGCAGGAACACTGAAGCTTTCTTT. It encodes CASSHLWGRNTEAFF.

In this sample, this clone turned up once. The CDR3 nucleotides are TGTGCCAGCAGCGCACCAGCTACGGGAGAGCAGTACTTC. It translates to CASSAPATGEQYF. The rearrangement links TRBV7-6 to TRBJ2-7, with TRBD2 as a possible D gene (5 bases). The CDR3 runs to 13 residues. Trimming cost V 5 bases and J 7 bases, with 15 bases left between them. Germline V CDR1 and CDR2: SGHVS, FNYEAQ. Complete variable domain (other parts from reference TRBV7-6 and TRBJ2-7): GAGVSQSPRYKVTKRGQDVALRCDPISGHVSLYWYRQALGQGPEFLTYFNYEAQQDKSGLPNDRFSAERPEGSISTLTIQRTEQRDSAMYRCASSAPATGEQYFGPGTRLTVT.

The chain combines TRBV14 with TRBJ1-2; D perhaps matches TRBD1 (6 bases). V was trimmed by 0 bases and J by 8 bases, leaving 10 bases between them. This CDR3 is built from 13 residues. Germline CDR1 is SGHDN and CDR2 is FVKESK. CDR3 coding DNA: TGTGCCAGCAGCCAAGAAACAGGGAGAGGCTACACCTTC. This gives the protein CASSQETGRGYTF.

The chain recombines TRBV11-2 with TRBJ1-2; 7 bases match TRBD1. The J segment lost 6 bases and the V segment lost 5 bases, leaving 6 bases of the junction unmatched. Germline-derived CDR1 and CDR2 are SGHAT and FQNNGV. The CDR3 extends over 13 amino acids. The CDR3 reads CASSRDRVHGYTF. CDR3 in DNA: TGTGCCAGCAGCCGAGACAGGGTACATGGCTACACCTTC.

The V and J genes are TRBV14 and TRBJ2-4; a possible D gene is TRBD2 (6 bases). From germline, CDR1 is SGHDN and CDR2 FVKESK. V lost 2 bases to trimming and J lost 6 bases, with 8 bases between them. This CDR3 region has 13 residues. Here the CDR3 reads CASSQPGANIQYF. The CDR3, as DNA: TGTGCCAGCAGCCAACCGGGAGCAAACATTCAGTACTTC.

CDR3 nucleotides: TGTGCCAGCAGTACTAGACAGGGTCGTGGCTACACCTTC. This encodes CASSTRQGRGYTF. This chain links TRBV6-5 with TRBJ1-2, with 7 bases lining up with TRBD1. The CDR3 spans 13 residues. Trimming cost V 5 bases and J 7 bases; bases outside gene matches: 7. Germline V CDR1 and CDR2: MNHEY, SVGAGI.

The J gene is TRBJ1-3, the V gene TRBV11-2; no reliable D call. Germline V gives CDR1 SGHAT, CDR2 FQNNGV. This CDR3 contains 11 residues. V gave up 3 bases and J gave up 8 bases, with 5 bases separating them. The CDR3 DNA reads TGTGCCAGCAGCTTCGAGGACACCATATATTTT. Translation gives CASSFEDTIYF.

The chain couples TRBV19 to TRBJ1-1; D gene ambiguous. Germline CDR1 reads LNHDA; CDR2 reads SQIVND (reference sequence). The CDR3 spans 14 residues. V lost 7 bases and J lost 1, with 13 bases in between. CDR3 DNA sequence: TGTGCCAGTAATACCCGCAGGCAGAACACTGAAGCTTTCTTT. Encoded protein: CASNTRRQNTEAFF. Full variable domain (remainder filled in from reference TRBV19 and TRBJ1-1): DGGITQSPKYLFRKEGQNVTLSCEQNLNHDAMYWYRQDPGQGLRLIYYSQIVNDFQKGDIAEGYSVSREKKESFPLTVTSAQKNPTAFYLCASNTRRQNTEAFFGQGTRLTVV.

The CDR3 region is CASSRSGGQGTEAFF. CDR3 nucleotide sequence: TGTGCCAGCAGCCGTTCGGGGGGACAGGGGACTGAAGCTTTCTTT. The chain carries TRBV7-8 and TRBJ1-1; 10 bases align to TRBD1. V gave up 5 bases and J gave up 5 bases; unmatched junction bases: 8. Germline CDR1 SGHVS, CDR2 FQNEAQ. This CDR3 contains 15 residues. The full variable domain, its missing parts supplied by reference TRBV7-8 and TRBJ1-1, is GAGVSQSPRYKVAKRGQDVALRCDPISGHVSLFWYQQALGQGPEFLTYFQNEAQLDKSGLPSDRFFAERPEGSVSTLKIQRTQQEDSAVYLCASSRSGGQGTEAFFGQGTRLTVV.

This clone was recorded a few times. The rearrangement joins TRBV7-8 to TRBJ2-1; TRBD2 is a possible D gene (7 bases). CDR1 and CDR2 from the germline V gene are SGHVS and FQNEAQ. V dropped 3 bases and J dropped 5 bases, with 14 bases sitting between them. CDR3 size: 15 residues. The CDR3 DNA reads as TGTGCCAGCAGCTTGGTGCGGGGGCCGAACAATGAGCAGTTCTTC. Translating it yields CASSLVRGPNNEQFF.

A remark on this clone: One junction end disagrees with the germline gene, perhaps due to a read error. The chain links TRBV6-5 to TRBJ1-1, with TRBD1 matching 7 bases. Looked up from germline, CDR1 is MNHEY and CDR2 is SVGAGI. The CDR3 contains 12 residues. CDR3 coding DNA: TGTGCCAGCAGCCCGGACAGGTTTGAAGTTTTCTTT. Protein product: CASSPDRFEVFF.

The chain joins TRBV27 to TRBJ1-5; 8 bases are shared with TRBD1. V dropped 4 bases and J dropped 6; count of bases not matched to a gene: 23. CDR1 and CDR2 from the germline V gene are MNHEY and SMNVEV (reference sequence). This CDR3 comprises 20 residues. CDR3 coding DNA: TGTGCCAGCAGTTCAACCCCCCCAGGGGGCTCGGGTGTTCGAAGTCAGCCCCAGCATTTT. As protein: CASSSTPPGGSGVRSQPQHF.

DNA for the CDR3: TGTGCCAGCAGCTTAGCGCTAGGCAGCAATGAGCAGTTCTTC. Translating gives CASSLALGSNEQFF. The genes are TRBV7-2 and TRBJ2-1; no firm D call. This CDR3 spans 14 amino acids. Germline CDR1 SGHTA, CDR2 FQGNSA. V was pared by 0 bases and J by 6 bases, with 9 bases between.

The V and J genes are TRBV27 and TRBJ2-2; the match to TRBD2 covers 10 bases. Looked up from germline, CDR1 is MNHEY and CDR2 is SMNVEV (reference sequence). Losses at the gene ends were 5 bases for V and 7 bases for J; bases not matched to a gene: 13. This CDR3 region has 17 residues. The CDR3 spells CASSPPPAGGPGGELFF. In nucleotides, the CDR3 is TGTGCCAGCAGTCCTCCCCCAGCGGGGGGGCCCGGCGGGGAGCTGTTTTTT.

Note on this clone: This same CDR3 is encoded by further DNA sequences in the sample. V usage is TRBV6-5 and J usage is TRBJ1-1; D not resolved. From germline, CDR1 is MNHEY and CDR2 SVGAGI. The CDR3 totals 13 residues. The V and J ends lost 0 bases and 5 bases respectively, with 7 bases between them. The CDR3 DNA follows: TGTGCCAGCAGTTACTCGAGAGGGACTGAAGCTTTCTTT. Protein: CASSYSRGTEAFF.

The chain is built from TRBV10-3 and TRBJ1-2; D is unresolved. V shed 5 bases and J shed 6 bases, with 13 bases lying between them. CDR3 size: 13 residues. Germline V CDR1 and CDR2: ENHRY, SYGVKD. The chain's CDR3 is CAISLQVSDGYTF. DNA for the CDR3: TGTGCCATCAGTCTTCAGGTTTCGGATGGCTACACCTTC.

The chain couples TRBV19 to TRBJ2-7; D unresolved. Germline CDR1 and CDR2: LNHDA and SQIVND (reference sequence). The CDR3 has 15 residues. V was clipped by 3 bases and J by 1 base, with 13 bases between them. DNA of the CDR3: TGTGCCAGTAGTATTGAGGCAGAGGTATCCTACGAGCAGTACTTC. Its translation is CASSIEAEVSYEQYF.